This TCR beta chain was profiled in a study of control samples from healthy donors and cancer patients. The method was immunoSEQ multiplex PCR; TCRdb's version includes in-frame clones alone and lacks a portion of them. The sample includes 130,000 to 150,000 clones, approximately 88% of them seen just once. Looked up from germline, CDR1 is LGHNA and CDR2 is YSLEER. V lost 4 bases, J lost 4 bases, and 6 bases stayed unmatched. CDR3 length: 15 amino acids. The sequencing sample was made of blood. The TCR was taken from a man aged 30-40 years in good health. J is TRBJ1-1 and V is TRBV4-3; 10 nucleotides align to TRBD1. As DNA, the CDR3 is TGCGCCAGCAGCCTGGACCGACAGGGGGCCACTGAAGCTTTCTTT. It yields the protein CASSLDRQGATEAFF.